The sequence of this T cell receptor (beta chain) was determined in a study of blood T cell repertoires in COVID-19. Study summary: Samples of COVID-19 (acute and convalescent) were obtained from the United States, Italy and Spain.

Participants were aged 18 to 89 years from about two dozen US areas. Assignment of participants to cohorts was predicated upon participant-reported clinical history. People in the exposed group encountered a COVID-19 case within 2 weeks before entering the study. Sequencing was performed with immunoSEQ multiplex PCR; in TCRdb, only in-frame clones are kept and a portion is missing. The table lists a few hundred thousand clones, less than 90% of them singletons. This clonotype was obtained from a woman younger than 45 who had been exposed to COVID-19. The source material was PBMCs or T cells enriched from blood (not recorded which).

The CDR3 sequence: CASNSESSGETQYF. The DNA of the CDR3 is TGTGCCAGCAATTCTGAGTCTAGCGGAGAGACCCAGTACTTC. The chain is built from TRBV2 and TRBJ2-5; TRBD2 matches 7 bases. The CDR3 is made up of 14 amino acids. Germline trimming cut 7 bases from V and 4 bases from J; bases unmatched to any gene: 9. Germline assignment: CDR1 SNHLY and CDR2 FYNNEI. Full variable domain (remainder filled in from reference TRBV2 and TRBJ2-5): EPEVTQTPSHQVTQMGQEVILRCVPISNHLYFYWYRQILGQKVEFLVSFYNNEISEKSEIFDDQFSVERPDGSNFTLKIRSTKLEDSAMYFCASNSESSGETQYFGPGTRLLVL.